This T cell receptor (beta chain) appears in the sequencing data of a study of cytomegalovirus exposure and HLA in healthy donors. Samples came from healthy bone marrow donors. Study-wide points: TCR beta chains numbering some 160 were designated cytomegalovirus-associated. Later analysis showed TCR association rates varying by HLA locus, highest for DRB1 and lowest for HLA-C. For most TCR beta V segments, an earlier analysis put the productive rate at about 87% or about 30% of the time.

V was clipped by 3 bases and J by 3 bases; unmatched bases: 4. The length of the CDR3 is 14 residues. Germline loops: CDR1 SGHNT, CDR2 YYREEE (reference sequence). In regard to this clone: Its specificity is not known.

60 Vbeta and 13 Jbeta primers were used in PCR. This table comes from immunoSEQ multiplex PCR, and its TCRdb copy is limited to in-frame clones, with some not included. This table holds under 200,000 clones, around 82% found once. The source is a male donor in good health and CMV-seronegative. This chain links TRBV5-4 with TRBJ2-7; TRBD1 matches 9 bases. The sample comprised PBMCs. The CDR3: CASSWDRDLYEQYF. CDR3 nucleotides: TGTGCCAGCAGCTGGGACAGGGACCTCTACGAGCAGTACTTC.